A single sample is the source of the 30 T cell receptor beta chains below, sequenced in a study of cytomegalovirus exposure and HLA in healthy donors. Amplification used 60 Vbeta primers and 13 Jbeta primers. The table came from immunoSEQ multiplex PCR; TCRdb's copy has only in-frame clones and leaves some out. The table records 160,000 or so clones, roughly four fifths of them present only once. Sequencing was carried out using PBMCs. All receptors come from a female donor in good health and CMV-seronegative.

This sequence joins TRBV9 and TRBJ2-2; D might be TRBD2 (6 bases). The V gene lost 3 bases and the J gene lost 2 bases, with 8 bases spanning the gap. CDR3 size: 14 residues. CDR1 and CDR2 (germline): SGDLS, YYNGEE. The CDR3 region has the DNA TGTGCCAGCAGCGGGAGGGCCAACACCGGGGAGCTGTTTTTT. As protein: CASSGRANTGELFF.

The V and J genes are TRBV4-2 and TRBJ2-1, with TRBD1 matching over 7 bases. J lost 2 bases, V lost 4 bases, and 5 bases had no gene match. The CDR3 is 15 amino acids. Looked up from germline, CDR1 is LGHNA and CDR2 is YNFKEQ. The CDR3 reads CASSRGGDPYNEQFF. As DNA, the CDR3 is TGTGCCAGCAGCCGAGGGGGCGACCCCTACAATGAGCAGTTCTTC.

The chain joins TRBV11-2 to TRBJ2-7; TRBD2 might be the D (6 bases). V was trimmed by 5 bases and J by 6 bases, leaving 11 bases between them. The germline gives CDR1 SGHAT, CDR2 FQNNGV. The CDR3 runs to 12 residues. In DNA, the CDR3 is TGTGCCAGCAGCCCACTCGGGAGCGAGCAGTACTTC. Translation gives CASSPLGSEQYF.

This rearrangement joins TRBV5-1 to TRBJ1-5; 9 nucleotides match TRBD1. CDR1 and CDR2 from the germline V gene are SGHRS and YFSETQ. Trimming at V came to 0 bases and at J to 3 bases, leaving 4 bases not matched to a gene. CDR3 length equals 16 residues. CDR3 sequence: CASSLGGTGLNQPQHF. CDR3 sequence (DNA): TGCGCCAGCAGCTTGGGAGGGACAGGGCTCAATCAGCCCCAGCATTTT.

The genes are TRBV9 and TRBJ2-3; TRBD2 aligns across 7 bases. Looked up from germline, CDR1 is SGDLS and CDR2 is YYNGEE. This CDR3 has 15 amino acids. V lost 2 bases and J lost 2; bases outside the gene matches: 5. CDR3 coding DNA: TGTGCCAGCAGCGTGGGGAGCGGGGACACAGATACGCAGTATTTT. It specifies CASSVGSGDTDTQYF.

This rearrangement joins TRBV4-3 to TRBJ2-2; TRBD2 matches at 8 bases. CDR3 length: 17 residues. CDR1 is LGHNA and CDR2 is YSLEER in the germline V gene. V shed 3 bases and J 4 bases; nucleotides not matched to a gene: 10. The DNA of the CDR3 is TGCGCCAGCAGCCAGACATCGGGACTAGTTTTCACCGGGGAGCTGTTTTTT. It yields the protein CASSQTSGLVFTGELFF.

The J gene is TRBJ2-5, the V gene TRBV9; maybe TRBD1 (6 bases). Germline CDR1 SGDLS, CDR2 YYNGEE. The CDR3 runs to 17 residues. V was clipped by 3 bases and J by 0 bases, with 18 bases between them. For the CDR3, the DNA is TGTGCCAGCAGCGCACGGGACATTGGGTGGGACCAAGAGACCCAGTACTTC. The encoded protein is CASSARDIGWDQETQYF.

This clone was counted between two and nine times. The chain has TRBV13 and TRBJ1-5; 8 positions match TRBD1. Germline-derived CDR1 and CDR2 are PRHDT and FYEKMQ (reference sequence). The CDR3 extends over 15 amino acids. V gave up 4 bases and J gave up 0 bases; unmatched junction bases: 2. Written as DNA, the CDR3 is TGTGCCAGCAGCTCAGGGGGCAATAGCAATCAGCCCCAGCATTTT. It encodes CASSSGGNSNQPQHF.

The chain is built from TRBV13 and TRBJ2-7, with 11 bases that match TRBD1. Germline V CDR1 and CDR2: PRHDT, FYEKMQ (reference sequence). Germline trimming cut 8 bases from V and 2 bases from J; bases unmatched to any gene: 11. CDR3 length: 16 residues. In DNA, the CDR3 is TGTGCCAGCCACCAGAGGAGGACAGGGGGCGCCTACGAGCAGTACTTC. Translation gives CASHQRRTGGAYEQYF. The full variable domain, its missing parts supplied by reference TRBV13 and TRBJ2-7, is AAGVIQSPRHLIKEKRETATLKCYPIPRHDTVYWYQQGPGQDPQFLISFYEKMQSDKGSIPDRFSAQQFSDYHSELNMSSLELGDSALYFCASHQRRTGGAYEQYFGPGTRLTVT.

The chain employs TRBV2 and TRBJ2-1; TRBD1 agrees at 9 bases. CDR1 is SNHLY and CDR2 is FYNNEI in the germline V gene. The CDR3 extends over 13 amino acids. After removal of 7 bases from V and 10 bases from J, the junction contained 8 bases not matched to a gene. The CDR3 DNA follows: TGTGCCAGCAATGGACAGGGGTACGGGGAGCAGTTCTTC. Translated: CASNGQGYGEQFF.

V usage is TRBV7-8 and J usage is TRBJ2-4, with 7 positions matching TRBD2. The CDR3 consists of 19 residues. Germline trimming cut 2 bases from V and 5 bases from J; bases unmatched to any gene: 18. The germline gives CDR1 SGHVS, CDR2 FQNEAQ. The CDR3 is CASSLWRLAQPRDQNIQYF. DNA for the CDR3: TGTGCCAGCAGCTTATGGCGACTAGCCCAACCCCGGGACCAAAACATTCAGTACTTC.

J is TRBJ1-2 and V is TRBV7-2; 8 nucleotides agree with TRBD1. The CDR3 consists of 14 residues. CDR1 is SGHTA, CDR2 FQGNSA, per germline. Trimming cost V 5 bases and J 6 bases; bases outside gene matches: 8. CDR3 protein: CASSRTGWSDGYTF. The DNA for the CDR3 is TGTGCCAGCAGCCGGACAGGGTGGTCGGATGGCTACACCTTC.

The genes are TRBV2 and TRBJ2-1; TRBD2 might be the D (6 bases). Trimming pared 7 bases from V and 2 bases from J, leaving 15 bases between. The CDR3 has 15 amino acids. Germline V lookup: CDR1 SNHLY, CDR2 FYNNEI. Written as DNA, the CDR3 is TGTGCCAGCATTAACCTCGGGGGACCCTACAATGAGCAGTTCTTC. Protein sequence: CASINLGGPYNEQFF.

The sample holds a few counts of this clone. The chain links TRBV11-2 to TRBJ2-7; the D gene is possibly TRBD2 (6 bases). The CDR3 spans 14 residues. CDR1 is SGHAT and CDR2 is FQNNGV in the germline V gene. V shed 6 bases and J shed 0 bases, with 12 bases lying between them. The CDR3 nucleotides read TGTGCCAGCAGGGATTACGGGGGCTCCTACGAGCAGTACTTC. This sequence encodes CASRDYGGSYEQYF.

This clone came up once. CDR3 nucleotides: TGTGCCAGCTCACCACAGGGGGCTAACTACGAGCAGTACTTC. Its protein is CASSPQGANYEQYF. V is TRBV18 and J is TRBJ2-7; TRBD1 aligns across 7 bases. The CDR3 has 14 amino acids. Trimming removed 1 base from V and 3 bases from J; junction bases left unmatched: 3. Per the germline V gene, CDR1 is KGHSH and CDR2 is LQKENI.

In this sample, this clone turned up a few times. The rearrangement joins TRBV10-1 to TRBJ2-1; a weak D match, TRBD2 (5 bases). This CDR3 has 15 residues. Germline V gives CDR1 WNHNN, CDR2 SYGVQD (reference sequence). V lost 4 bases, J lost 5 bases, and 15 bases lay in between. CDR3 amino acids: CASSVSSVGNNEQFF. CDR3 sequence (DNA): TGCGCCAGCAGTGTGTCCAGCGTCGGGAACAATGAGCAGTTCTTC.

This clone showed up just once. The V and J genes are TRBV19 and TRBJ1-6, with 7 positions matching TRBD1. V gave up 2 bases and J gave up 6 bases; unmatched junction bases: 4. Germline loops: CDR1 LNHDA, CDR2 SQIVND (reference sequence). This CDR3 has 15 amino acids. The CDR3 coding sequence is TGTGCCAGTAGTATAACTGGGACAGCTAATTCACCCCTCCACTTT. Translated, it gives CASSITGTANSPLHF.

The chain has TRBV7-2 and TRBJ2-5; 10 bases match TRBD2. The CDR3 loop spans 17 amino acids. CDR1 SGHTA and CDR2 FQGNSA come from the germline V gene. The V segment lost 1 base and the J segment 5 bases; nucleotides outside the gene matches: 10. The CDR3 DNA reads TGTGCCAGCAGCTTAGAAGTCAGCGGGAGGGCTTGGGAGACCCAGTACTTC. Translating gives CASSLEVSGRAWETQYF. The full variable domain, its missing parts supplied by reference TRBV7-2 and TRBJ2-5, is GAGVSQSPSNKVTEKGKDVELRCDPISGHTALYWYRQSLGQGLEFLIYFQGNSAPDKSGLPSDRFSAERTGGSVSTLTIQRTQQEDSAVYLCASSLEVSGRAWETQYFGPGTRLLVL.

The chain combines TRBV27 with TRBJ1-1; D is uncertain. Germline V gene sequence: CDR1 MNHEY, CDR2 SMNVEV (reference sequence). This CDR3 is 13 amino acids long. V lost 5 bases and J 8 bases, leaving 15 bases between the germline ends. Here the CDR3 reads CASSIRHGLEAFF. The CDR3 nucleotides read TGTGCCAGCAGTATCCGACACGGCCTGGAAGCTTTCTTT.

The CDR3 sequence: CASSDTHYEQYF. CDR3 nucleotides: TGTGCCAGCAGCGACACCCACTACGAGCAGTACTTC. The V call is TRBV6-5, the J call TRBJ2-7, with no clear D. The V gene's germline CDR1 is MNHEY and CDR2 SVGAGI. V was shortened by 6 bases and J by 3 bases, with 9 bases between the two germline ends. This CDR3 spans 12 amino acids.

The V call is TRBV27, the J call TRBJ2-6, with D perhaps TRBD2 (5 bases). Germline V gene sequence: CDR1 MNHEY, CDR2 SMNVEV (reference sequence). The CDR3 runs 15 residues. Trimming took 7 bases from V and 2 from J, leaving 12 bases between them. The CDR3 DNA reads as TGTGCCAGCACCTCCCACGGGGCTGGGGCCAACGTCCTGACTTTC. It is translated as CASTSHGAGANVLTF.

This clone came up once. This chain joins TRBV19 and TRBJ2-6, with TRBD1 as a possible D gene (6 bases). CDR3 length: 15 amino acids. Trimming took off 6 bases at V and 0 bases at J, with 9 bases between the two ends. CDR1 is LNHDA, CDR2 SQIVND, per germline (reference sequence). The CDR3 here is CASSPQGSGANVLTF. The CDR3 DNA is TGTGCCAGTAGCCCACAGGGCTCTGGGGCCAACGTCCTGACTTTC.

This rearrangement joins TRBV29-1 to TRBJ1-2, with D uncertain. Per germline, CDR1 SQVTM and CDR2 ANQGSEA. The germline V and J ends were trimmed by 2 bases and 10 bases, with 17 bases remaining between them. This CDR3 has 13 amino acids. The CDR3 nucleotides read TGCAGCGTTGAATTTGCCAGGTCCGTCTCCTACACCTTC. Translated: CSVEFARSVSYTF.

This clone was detected only a few times. The chain is built from TRBV30 and TRBJ2-3; TRBD2 is a possible D gene (5 bases). The CDR3 runs 14 residues. V was shortened by 0 bases and J by 4 bases, with 11 bases between the two germline ends. Per germline, CDR1 GTSNPN and CDR2 SVGIG (reference sequence). The DNA for the CDR3 is TGTGCCTGGAGTGTCGGAGGCGGTGCAGATACGCAGTATTTT. Protein sequence: CAWSVGGGADTQYF.

The chain recombines TRBV6-5 with TRBJ1-1, with TRBD1 matching 7 bases. With V trimmed by 4 bases and J by 12 bases, 11 bases remained unmatched. Per germline, CDR1 MNHEY and CDR2 SVGAGI. This CDR3 region has 13 residues. CDR3 sequence: CASSSSLGQAPFF. The CDR3 DNA sequence: TGTGCCAGCAGTTCCTCACTTGGACAGGCGCCTTTCTTT.

This chain connects TRBV9 to TRBJ2-7, with D unclear. Germline V gene data show CDR1 as SGDLS and CDR2 as YYNGEE. The length of the CDR3 is 15 residues. Deletions cut 4 bases from V and 0 bases from J, with 14 bases between. CDR3 sequence: CASSQTGSDSYEQYF. The CDR3 DNA is TGTGCCAGCAGCCAGACTGGGTCCGACTCCTACGAGCAGTACTTC.

The V and J genes are TRBV7-2 and TRBJ1-3, with TRBD1 identical over 7 bases. CDR3 length equals 16 residues. V was pared by 5 bases and J by 0 bases, with 7 bases of the junction left unmatched. Germline V gives CDR1 SGHTA, CDR2 FQGNSA. The CDR3 here is CASSPRQGTSGNTIYF. The CDR3 DNA reads TGTGCCAGCAGCCCAAGACAGGGAACCTCTGGAAACACCATATATTTT.

This clone has only one observation. This rearrangement joins TRBV5-8 to TRBJ1-4; D call uncertain. Germline lookup yields CDR1 SGHTS and CDR2 YDEGEE. The germline V and J ends were trimmed by 3 bases and 4 bases, with 7 bases remaining between them. The CDR3 spans 13 residues. For the CDR3, the DNA is TGTGCCAGCAGCTCGACAAGTAATGAAAAACTGTTTTTT. Translation gives CASSSTSNEKLFF.

The CDR3 is CASSFGPNTEAFF. The CDR3 DNA follows: TGTGCCAGCAGCTTCGGTCCTAACACTGAAGCTTTCTTT. The chain is built from TRBV5-5 and TRBJ1-1, with D unresolved. Trimming took 2 bases from V and 2 from J, leaving 7 bases between them. Germline V gene lookup returns CDR1 SGHKS and CDR2 YYEKEE (reference sequence). The CDR3 consists of 13 residues.

This CDR3 reads CASSRPDSEGYTF. CDR3 DNA: TGTGCCAGCTCCCGGCCCGACAGCGAGGGCTACACCTTC. V usage is TRBV9 and J usage is TRBJ1-2; D possibly corresponds to TRBD1 (5 bases). The germline V gene has CDR1 SGDLS and CDR2 YYNGEE. The CDR3 spans 13 residues. V was pared by 7 bases and J by 8 bases, with 18 bases between.